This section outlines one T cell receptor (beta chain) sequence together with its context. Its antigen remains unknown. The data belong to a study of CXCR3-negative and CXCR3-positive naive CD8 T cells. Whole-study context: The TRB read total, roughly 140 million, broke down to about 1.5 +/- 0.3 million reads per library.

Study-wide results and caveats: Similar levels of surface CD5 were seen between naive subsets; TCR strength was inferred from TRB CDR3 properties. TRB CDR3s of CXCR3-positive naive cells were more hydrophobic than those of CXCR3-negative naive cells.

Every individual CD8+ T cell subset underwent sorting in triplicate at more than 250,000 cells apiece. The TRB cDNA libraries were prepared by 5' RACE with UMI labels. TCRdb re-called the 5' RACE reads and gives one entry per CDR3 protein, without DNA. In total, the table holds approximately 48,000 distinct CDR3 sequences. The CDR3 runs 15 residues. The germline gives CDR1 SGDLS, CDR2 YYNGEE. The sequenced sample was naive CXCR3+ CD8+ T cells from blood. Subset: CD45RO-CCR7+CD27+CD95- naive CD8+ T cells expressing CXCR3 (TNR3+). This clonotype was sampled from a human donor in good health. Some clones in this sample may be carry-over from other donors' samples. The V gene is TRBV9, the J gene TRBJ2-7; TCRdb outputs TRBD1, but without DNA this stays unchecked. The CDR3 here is CASSVTTQGRYEQYF.